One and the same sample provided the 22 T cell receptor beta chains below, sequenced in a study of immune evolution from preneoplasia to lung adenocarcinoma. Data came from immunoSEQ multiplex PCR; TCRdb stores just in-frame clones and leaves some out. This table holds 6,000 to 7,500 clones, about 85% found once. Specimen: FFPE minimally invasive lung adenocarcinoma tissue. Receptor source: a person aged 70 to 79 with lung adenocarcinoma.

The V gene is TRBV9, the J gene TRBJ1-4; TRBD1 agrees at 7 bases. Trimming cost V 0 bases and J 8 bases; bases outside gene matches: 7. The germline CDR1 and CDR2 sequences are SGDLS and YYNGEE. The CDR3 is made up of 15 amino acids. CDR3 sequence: CASSVGDGGGEKLFF. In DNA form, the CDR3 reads TGTGCCAGCAGCGTAGGAGACGGAGGGGGCGAAAAACTGTTTTTT.

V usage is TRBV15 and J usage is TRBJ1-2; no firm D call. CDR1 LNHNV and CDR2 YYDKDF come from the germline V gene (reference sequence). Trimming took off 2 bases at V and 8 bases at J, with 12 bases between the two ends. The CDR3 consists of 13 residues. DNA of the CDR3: TGTGCCACCAGCAGATCGGACGGGTCGGGCTACACCTTC. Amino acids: CATSRSDGSGYTF.

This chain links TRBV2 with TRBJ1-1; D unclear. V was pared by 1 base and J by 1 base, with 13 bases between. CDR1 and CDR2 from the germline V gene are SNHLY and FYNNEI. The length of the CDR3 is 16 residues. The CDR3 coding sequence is TGTGCCAGCAGTGAAGGCATATCATCAGAGAACACTGAAGCTTTCTTT. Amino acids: CASSEGISSENTEAFF.

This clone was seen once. The DNA for the CDR3 is TGTGCCAGCAGCTTGGGGCAGGGTGGGGGCACAGATACGCAGTATTTT. Amino acids: CASSLGQGGGTDTQYF. The rearrangement links TRBV5-4 to TRBJ2-3, with a weak D call TRBD1 (5 bases). The CDR3 is made up of 16 amino acids. Germline lookup yields CDR1 SGHNT and CDR2 YYREEE (reference sequence). V lost 0 bases and J lost 1, with 12 bases in between.

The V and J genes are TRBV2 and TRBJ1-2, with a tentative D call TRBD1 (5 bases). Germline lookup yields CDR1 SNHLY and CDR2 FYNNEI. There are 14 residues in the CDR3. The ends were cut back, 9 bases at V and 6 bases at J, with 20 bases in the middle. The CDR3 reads CARAPGTYSHGYTF. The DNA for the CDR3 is TGTGCCAGGGCCCCGGGGACCTACTCCCATGGCTACACCTTC.

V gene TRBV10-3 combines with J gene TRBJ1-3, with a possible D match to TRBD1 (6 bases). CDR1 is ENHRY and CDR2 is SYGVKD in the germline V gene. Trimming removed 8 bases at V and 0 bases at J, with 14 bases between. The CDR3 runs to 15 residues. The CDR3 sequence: CAIEDDRNSGNTIYF. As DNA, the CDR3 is TGTGCCATCGAGGACGACAGGAACTCTGGAAACACCATATATTTT.

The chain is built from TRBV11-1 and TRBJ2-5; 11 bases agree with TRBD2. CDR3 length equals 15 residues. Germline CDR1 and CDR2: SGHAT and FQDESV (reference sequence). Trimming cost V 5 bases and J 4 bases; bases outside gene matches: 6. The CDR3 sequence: CASSITSGSGETQYF. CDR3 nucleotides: TGTGCCAGCAGCATAACTAGCGGGAGTGGAGAGACCCAGTACTTC.

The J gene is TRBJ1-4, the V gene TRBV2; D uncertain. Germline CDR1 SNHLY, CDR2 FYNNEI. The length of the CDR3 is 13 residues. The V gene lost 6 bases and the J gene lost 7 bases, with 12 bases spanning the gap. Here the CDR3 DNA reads TGTGCCAGCAGAGACCCTGGGGTTGAAAAACTGTTTTTT. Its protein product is CASRDPGVEKLFF. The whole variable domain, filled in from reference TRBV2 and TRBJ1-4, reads EPEVTQTPSHQVTQMGQEVILRCVPISNHLYFYWYRQILGQKVEFLVSFYNNEISEKSEIFDDQFSVERPDGSNFTLKIRSTKLEDSAMYFCASRDPGVEKLFFGSGTQLSVL.

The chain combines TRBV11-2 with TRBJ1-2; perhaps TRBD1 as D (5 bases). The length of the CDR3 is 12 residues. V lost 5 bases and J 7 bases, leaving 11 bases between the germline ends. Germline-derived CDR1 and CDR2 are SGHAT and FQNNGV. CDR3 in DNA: TGTGCCAGCAGCCCCGGGGGGGGTGGCTACACCTTC. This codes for CASSPGGGGYTF.

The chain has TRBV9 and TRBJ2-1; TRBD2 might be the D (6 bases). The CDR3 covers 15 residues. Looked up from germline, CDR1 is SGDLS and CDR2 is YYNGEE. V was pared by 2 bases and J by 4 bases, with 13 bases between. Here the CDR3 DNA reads TGTGCCAGCAGCGTTCAGGCTAGCGTATACAATGAGCAGTTCTTC. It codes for CASSVQASVYNEQFF.

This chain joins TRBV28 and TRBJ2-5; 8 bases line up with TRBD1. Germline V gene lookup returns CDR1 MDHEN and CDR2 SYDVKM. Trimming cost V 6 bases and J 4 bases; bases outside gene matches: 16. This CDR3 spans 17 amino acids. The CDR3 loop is CASSLDPWTGRVETQYF. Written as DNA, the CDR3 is TGTGCCAGCAGCCTTGACCCATGGACAGGGCGGGTAGAGACCCAGTACTTC.

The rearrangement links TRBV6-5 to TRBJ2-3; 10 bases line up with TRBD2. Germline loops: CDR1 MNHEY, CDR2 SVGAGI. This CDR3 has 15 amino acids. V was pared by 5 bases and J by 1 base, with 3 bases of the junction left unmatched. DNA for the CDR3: TGTGCCAGCAGTCGTAGCGGGGGGCGCACAGATACGCAGTATTTT. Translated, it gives CASSRSGGRTDTQYF.

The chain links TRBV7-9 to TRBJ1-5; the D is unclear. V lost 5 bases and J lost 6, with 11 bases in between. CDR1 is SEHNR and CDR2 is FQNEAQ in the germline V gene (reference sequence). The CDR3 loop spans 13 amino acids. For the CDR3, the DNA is TGTGCCAGCAGCCCTTTAGGATCTCAGCCCCAGCATTTT. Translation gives CASSPLGSQPQHF. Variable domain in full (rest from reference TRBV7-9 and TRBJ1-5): DTGVSQNPRHKITKRGQNVTFRCDPISEHNRLYWYRQTLGQGPEFLTYFQNEAQLEKSRLLSDRFSAERPKGSFSTLEIQRTEQGDSAMYLCASSPLGSQPQHFGDGTRLSIL.

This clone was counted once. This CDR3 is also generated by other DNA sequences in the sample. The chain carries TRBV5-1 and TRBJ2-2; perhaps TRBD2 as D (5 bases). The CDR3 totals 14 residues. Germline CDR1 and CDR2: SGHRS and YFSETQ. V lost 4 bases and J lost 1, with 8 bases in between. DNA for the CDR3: TGCGCCAGCAGCGGAGGACTGAACACCGGGGAGCTGTTTTTT. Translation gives CASSGGLNTGELFF.

CDR3 DNA: TGTGCCAGCAGCCAGGAACCCGGGACTAGCGGGGGGAGCTCCTACGAGCAGTACTTC. Protein: CASSQEPGTSGGSSYEQYF. The chain recombines TRBV4-2 with TRBJ2-7; TRBD2 matches 15 bases. CDR3 length: 19 residues. Trimming took 3 bases from V and 0 from J; bases not matched to a gene: 9. CDR1 is LGHNA and CDR2 is YNFKEQ in the germline V gene.

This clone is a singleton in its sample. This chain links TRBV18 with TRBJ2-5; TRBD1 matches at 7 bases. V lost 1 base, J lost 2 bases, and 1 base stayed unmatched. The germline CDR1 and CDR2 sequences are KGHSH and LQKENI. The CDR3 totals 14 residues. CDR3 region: CASSPLRGQETQYF. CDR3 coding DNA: TGTGCCAGCTCACCACTCAGGGGGCAAGAGACCCAGTACTTC.

The CDR3 region has the DNA TGTGCCAGCCGAACTAGCGGGGTTACAAGCTCCTACAATGAGCAGTTCTTC. This gives the protein CASRTSGVTSSYNEQFF. The chain uses TRBV5-5 and TRBJ2-1; 10 nucleotides line up with TRBD2. V dropped 7 bases and J dropped 0; count of bases not matched to a gene: 10. This CDR3 has 17 amino acids. Per the germline V gene, CDR1 is SGHKS and CDR2 is YYEKEE (reference sequence).

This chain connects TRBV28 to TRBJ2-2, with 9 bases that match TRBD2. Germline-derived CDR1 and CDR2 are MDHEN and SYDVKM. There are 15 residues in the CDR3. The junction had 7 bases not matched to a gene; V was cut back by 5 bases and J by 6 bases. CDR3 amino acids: CASSLAAGGAGELFF. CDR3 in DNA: TGTGCCAGCAGTCTCGCAGCGGGAGGTGCCGGGGAGCTGTTTTTT.

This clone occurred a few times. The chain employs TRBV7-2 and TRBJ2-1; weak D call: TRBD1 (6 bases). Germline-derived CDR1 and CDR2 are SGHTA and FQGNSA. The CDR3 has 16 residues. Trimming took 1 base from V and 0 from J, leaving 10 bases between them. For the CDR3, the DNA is TGTGCCAGCAGCTTAGGGGGACATCCCTCCTACAATGAGCAGTTCTTC. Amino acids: CASSLGGHPSYNEQFF.

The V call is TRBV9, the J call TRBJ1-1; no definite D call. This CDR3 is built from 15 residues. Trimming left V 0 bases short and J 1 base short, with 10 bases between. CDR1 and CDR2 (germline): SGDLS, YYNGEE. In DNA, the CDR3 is TGTGCCAGCAGCGTAGGGGGAGAGGCGAACACTGAAGCTTTCTTT. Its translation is CASSVGGEANTEAFF.

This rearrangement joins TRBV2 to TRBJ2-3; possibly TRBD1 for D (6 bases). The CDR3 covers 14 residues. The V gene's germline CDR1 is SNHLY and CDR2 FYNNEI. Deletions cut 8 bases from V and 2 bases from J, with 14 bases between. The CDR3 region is CASRRTELTDTQYF. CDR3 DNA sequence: TGTGCCAGCCGACGGACAGAACTCACAGATACGCAGTATTTT.

The CDR3: CASSQELAGAAYNEQFF. In nucleotides, the CDR3 is TGTGCCAGCAGCCAAGAACTAGCGGGAGCCGCGTACAATGAGCAGTTCTTC. V and J are TRBV4-2 and TRBJ2-1; 11 bases agree with TRBD2. V lost 0 bases, J lost 4 bases, and 5 bases stayed unmatched. This CDR3 has 17 amino acids. The V gene's germline CDR1 is LGHNA and CDR2 YNFKEQ.